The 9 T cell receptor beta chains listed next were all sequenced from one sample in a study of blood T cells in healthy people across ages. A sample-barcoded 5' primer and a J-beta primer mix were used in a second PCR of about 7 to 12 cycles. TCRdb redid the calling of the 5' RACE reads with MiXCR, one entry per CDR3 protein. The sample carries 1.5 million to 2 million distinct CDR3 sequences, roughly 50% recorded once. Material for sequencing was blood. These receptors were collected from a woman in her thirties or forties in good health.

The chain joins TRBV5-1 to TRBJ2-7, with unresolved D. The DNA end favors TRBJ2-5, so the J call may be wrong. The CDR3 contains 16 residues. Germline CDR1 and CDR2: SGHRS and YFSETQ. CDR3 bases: TGCGCCAGCAGCTTGGGCGAGTCAGGTCTGCGTAAGACCCAGTACTTC. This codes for CASSLGESGLRKTQYF.

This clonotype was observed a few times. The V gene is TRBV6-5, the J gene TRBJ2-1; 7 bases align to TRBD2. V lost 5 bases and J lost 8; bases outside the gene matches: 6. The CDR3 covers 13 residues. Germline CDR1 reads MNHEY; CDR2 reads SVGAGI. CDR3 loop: CASSKGLVYEQFF. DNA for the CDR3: TGTGCCAGCAGTAAAGGACTAGTATATGAGCAGTTCTTC.

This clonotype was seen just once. In DNA, the CDR3 is TGTGCCAGCAGCTTGTGGGACAGGGGGCCCAACTACGAGCAGTACTTC. It encodes CASSLWDRGPNYEQYF. The gene calls are TRBV5-6 and TRBJ2-7; TRBD1 matches 12 bases. This CDR3 comprises 16 residues. Trimming took 1 base from V and 3 from J; bases not matched to a gene: 5. CDR1 is SGHDT and CDR2 is YYEEEE in the germline V gene.

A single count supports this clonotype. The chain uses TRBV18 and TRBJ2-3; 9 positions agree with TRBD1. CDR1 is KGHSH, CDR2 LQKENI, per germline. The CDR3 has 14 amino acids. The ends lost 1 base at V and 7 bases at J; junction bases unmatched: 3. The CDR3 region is CASSPRTGENTQYF. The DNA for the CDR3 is TGTGCCAGCTCACCACGGACAGGGGAAAATACGCAGTATTTT. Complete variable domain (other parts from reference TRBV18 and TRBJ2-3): NAGVMQNPRHLVRRRGQEARLRCSPMKGHSHVYWYRQLPEEGLKFMVYLQKENIIDESGMPKERFSAEFPKEGPSILRIQQVVRGDSAAYFCASSPRTGENTQYFGPGTRLTVL.

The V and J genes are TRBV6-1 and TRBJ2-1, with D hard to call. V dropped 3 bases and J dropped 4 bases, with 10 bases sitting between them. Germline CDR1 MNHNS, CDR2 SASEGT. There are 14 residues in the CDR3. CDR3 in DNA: TGTGCCAGCAGTGAGTCGTTGGGATACAATGAGCAGTTCTTC. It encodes CASSESLGYNEQFF.

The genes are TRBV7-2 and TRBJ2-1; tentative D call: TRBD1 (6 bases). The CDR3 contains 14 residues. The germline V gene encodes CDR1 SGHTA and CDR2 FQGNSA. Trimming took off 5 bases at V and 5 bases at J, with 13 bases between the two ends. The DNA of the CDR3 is TGTGCCAGCAGCGTGGGACAATGGAACAATGAGCAGTTCTTC. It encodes CASSVGQWNNEQFF.

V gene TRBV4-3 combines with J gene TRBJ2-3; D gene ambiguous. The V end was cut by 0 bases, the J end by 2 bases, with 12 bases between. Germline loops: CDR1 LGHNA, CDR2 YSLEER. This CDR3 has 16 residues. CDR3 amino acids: CASSQDSEQVTDTQYF. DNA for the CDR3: TGCGCCAGCAGCCAAGATAGTGAGCAGGTCACAGATACGCAGTATTTT.

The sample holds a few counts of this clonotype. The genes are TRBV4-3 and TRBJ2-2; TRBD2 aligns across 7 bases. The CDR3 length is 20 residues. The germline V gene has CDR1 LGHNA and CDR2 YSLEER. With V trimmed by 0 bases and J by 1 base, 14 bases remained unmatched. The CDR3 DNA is TGCGCCAGCAGCCAAGATTCCTCTCAGCGGGGATCCTGGAACACCGGGGAGCTGTTTTTT. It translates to CASSQDSSQRGSWNTGELFF.

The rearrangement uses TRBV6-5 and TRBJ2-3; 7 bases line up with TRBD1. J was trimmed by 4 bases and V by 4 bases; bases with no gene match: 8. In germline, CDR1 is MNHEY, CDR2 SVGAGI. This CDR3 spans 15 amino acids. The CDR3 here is CASSWGQPLADTQYF. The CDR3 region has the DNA TGTGCCAGCAGTTGGGGACAGCCTTTGGCAGATACGCAGTATTTT.